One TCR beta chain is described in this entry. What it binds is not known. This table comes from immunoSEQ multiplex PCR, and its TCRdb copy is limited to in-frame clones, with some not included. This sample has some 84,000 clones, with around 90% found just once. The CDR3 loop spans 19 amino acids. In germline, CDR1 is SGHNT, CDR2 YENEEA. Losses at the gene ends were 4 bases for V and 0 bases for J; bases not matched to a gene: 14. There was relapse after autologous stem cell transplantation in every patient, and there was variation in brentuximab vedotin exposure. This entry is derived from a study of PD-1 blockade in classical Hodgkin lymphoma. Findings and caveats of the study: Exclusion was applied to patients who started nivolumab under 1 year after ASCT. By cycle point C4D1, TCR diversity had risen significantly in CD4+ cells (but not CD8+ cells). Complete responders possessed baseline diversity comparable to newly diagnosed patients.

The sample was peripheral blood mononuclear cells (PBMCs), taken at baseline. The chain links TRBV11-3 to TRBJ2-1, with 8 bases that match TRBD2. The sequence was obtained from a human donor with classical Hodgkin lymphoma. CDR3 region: CASSWITSGVTSSYNEQFF. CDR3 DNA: TGTGCCAGCAGCTGGATCACTAGCGGTGTAACTAGCTCCTACAATGAGCAGTTCTTC.